One and the same sample provided the 18 T cell receptor beta chains below, sequenced in a study of response to subunit inactivated influenza vaccine. TCRdb passed the RT-PCR reads through MiXCR, listing each CDR3 protein once. Of fewer than 750,000 distinct CDR3 sequences listed, 12% to 15% are singletons. The sequencing here drew on PBMCs from blood, taken roughly 12 days after vaccination. These receptor sequences come from a man aged 45-65 years who received an inactivated influenza vaccine.

This chain uses TRBV6-6 with TRBJ2-3; D possibly matches TRBD1 or TRBD2 (7 bases each). CDR3 length equals 13 residues. Germline V gives CDR1 MNHNY, CDR2 SVGAGI (reference sequence). The V and J ends lost 4 bases and 7 bases respectively, with 12 bases between them. The CDR3 loop is CASSSQGGNTQYF. For the CDR3, the DNA is TGTGCCAGCAGTTCCCAGGGGGGGAATACGCAGTATTTT.

A few counts support this clonotype. The chain has TRBV28 and TRBJ2-7; D uncertain. The germline gives CDR1 MDHEN, CDR2 SYDVKM. The V end was cut by 1 base, the J end by 6 bases, with 7 bases between. The CDR3 has 12 residues. CDR3 coding DNA: TGTGCCAGCAGTTTATTGGGAAGCGAGCAGTACTTC. Translating gives CASSLLGSEQYF.

CDR3 amino acids: CASSLGLRGEAFF. Written as DNA, the CDR3 is TGTGCCAGCAGCTTAGGGCTTCGTGGGGAAGCTTTCTTT. The rearrangement uses TRBV11-2 and TRBJ1-1; no firm D call. The V gene lost 1 base and the J gene lost 8 bases, with 11 bases spanning the gap. Germline V gene sequence: CDR1 SGHAT, CDR2 FQNNGV. The CDR3 consists of 13 residues.

This rearrangement joins TRBV11-2 to TRBJ2-1; TRBD2 agrees at 15 bases. The CDR3 has 13 amino acids. Germline loops: CDR1 SGHAT, CDR2 FQNNGV. Trimming cost V 4 bases and J 12 bases; bases outside gene matches: 1. The chain's CDR3 is CASSSGLAGGQFF. CDR3 nucleotides: TGTGCCAGCAGCTCGGGACTAGCGGGGGGGCAGTTCTTC.

This clonotype was seen a few times. The chain is built from TRBV12-3 or TRBV12-4 and TRBJ2-6, with a possible D match to TRBD1 (5 bases). The CDR3 spans 16 residues. Between the trimmed V and J ends, which lost 6 bases and 0 bases, there was a span of 12 bases. The CDR3 reads CASRTYRFSGANVLTF. The DNA of the CDR3 is TGTGCCAGCAGGACATACAGGTTCTCTGGGGCCAACGTCCTGACTTTC.

This clonotype was counted a few times. V gene TRBV5-1 combines with J gene TRBJ1-2; no firm D call. From germline, CDR1 is SGHRS and CDR2 YFSETQ. This CDR3 comprises 14 residues. The V gene lost 0 bases and the J gene lost 1 base, with 7 bases spanning the gap. CDR3 DNA sequence: TGCGCCAGCAGCTTGGCCACTAGTAACTATGGCTACACCTTC. Translated: CASSLATSNYGYTF.

This chain joins TRBV6-1 and TRBJ2-6; D call uncertain. Germline values: CDR1 MNHNS, CDR2 SASEGT. The CDR3 length is 15 residues. The V gene lost 5 bases and the J gene lost 1 base, with 9 bases spanning the gap. The CDR3 nucleotides are TGTGCCAGCAGTCGCCAGACATCTGGGGCCAACGTCCTGACTTTC. Translated, it gives CASSRQTSGANVLTF.

This clonotype has a handful of counts. The chain carries TRBV24-1 and TRBJ2-3, with 7 bases identical to TRBD1. There are 16 residues in the CDR3. CDR1 and CDR2 from the germline V gene are KGHDR and SFDVKD. V gave up 4 bases and J gave up 1 base; unmatched junction bases: 7. The CDR3 is CATSDATGTGTDTQYF. CDR3 in DNA: TGTGCCACCAGTGACGCCACCGGGACAGGCACAGATACGCAGTATTTT.

This clonotype was counted at least ten times. The chain uses TRBV9 and TRBJ1-1, with unresolved D. Germline values: CDR1 SGDLS, CDR2 YYNGEE. The CDR3 has 15 residues. V was shortened by 4 bases and J by 2 bases, with 15 bases between the two germline ends. CDR3 DNA sequence: TGTGCCAGCAGCCCGAGGGTATGGGGTAACACTGAAGCTTTCTTT. Residues: CASSPRVWGNTEAFF.

This clonotype has more than one count but fewer than ten. The chain recombines TRBV20-1 with TRBJ1-6; D remains ambiguous. The length of the CDR3 is 15 residues. The germline V and J ends were trimmed by 3 bases and 1 base, with 10 bases remaining between them. Per the germline V gene, CDR1 is DFQATT and CDR2 is SNEGSKA (reference sequence). The CDR3 loop is CSARIAGSYNSPLHF. In DNA, the CDR3 is TGCAGTGCTAGGATCGCGGGGTCCTATAATTCACCCCTCCACTTT.

This clonotype was picked up a small number of times. V usage is TRBV20-1 and J usage is TRBJ2-3, with TRBD2 identical over 8 bases. The length of the CDR3 is 16 residues. V shed 1 base and J 4 bases; nucleotides not matched to a gene: 10. Germline V gene sequence: CDR1 DFQATT, CDR2 SNEGSKA (reference sequence). The CDR3 sequence: CSARVSAGGRSDTQYF. The CDR3 nucleotides are TGCAGTGCTAGAGTTTCGGCGGGGGGCCGTTCAGATACGCAGTATTTT.

In this sample, this clonotype turned up a few times. This rearrangement joins TRBV20-1 to TRBJ2-1, with 8 bases lining up with TRBD2. The V gene end was trimmed by 1 base and the J gene end by 9 bases; junction bases not matched to a gene: 8. The CDR3 extends over 14 amino acids. Looked up from germline, CDR1 is DFQATT and CDR2 is SNEGSKA (reference sequence). The CDR3 loop reads CSARGLAGKGEQFF. The CDR3 DNA follows: TGCAGTGCTAGAGGGTTAGCGGGAAAAGGTGAGCAGTTCTTC.

This clonotype was detected a few times. The V gene is TRBV4-2, the J gene TRBJ2-5; D uncertain. V was shortened by 0 bases and J by 5 bases, with 13 bases between the two germline ends. Germline V gene lookup returns CDR1 LGHNA and CDR2 YNFKEQ. CDR3 length: 15 residues. The CDR3 loop reads CASSQDYRVGETQYF. The DNA for the CDR3 is TGTGCCAGCAGCCAAGATTATCGGGTGGGGGAGACCCAGTACTTC.

The rearrangement joins TRBV29-1 to TRBJ2-1; tentatively, D is TRBD1 or TRBD2 (5 bases each). The germline V gene encodes CDR1 SQVTM and CDR2 ANQGSEA. V dropped 6 bases and J dropped 0 bases, with 12 bases sitting between them. The CDR3 sequence is 14 residues long. The DNA for the CDR3 is TGCAGCGTATGGGGACCGGGCTCCTACAATGAGCAGTTCTTC. Amino acids: CSVWGPGSYNEQFF.

This clonotype appeared many times. The chain links TRBV7-2 to TRBJ2-5; perhaps D is TRBD1 or TRBD2 (5 bases each). The CDR3 has 13 amino acids. In germline, CDR1 is SGHTA, CDR2 FQGNSA. V gave up 5 bases and J gave up 5 bases, with 12 bases separating them. This CDR3 is CASSPRGGETQYF. For the CDR3, the DNA is TGTGCCAGCAGCCCTAGGGGCGGGGAGACCCAGTACTTC.

In this sample, this clonotype turned up a few times. V usage is TRBV5-1 and J usage is TRBJ2-5; TRBD1 agrees at 9 bases. Germline V CDR1 and CDR2: SGHRS, YFSETQ. Trimming cost V 2 bases and J 5 bases; bases outside gene matches: 4. This CDR3 region has 14 residues. CDR3 nucleotide sequence: TGCGCCAGCAGCTTAGGGACAGGGACGGAGACCCAGTACTTC. It yields the protein CASSLGTGTETQYF.

The chain uses TRBV7-9 and TRBJ2-1, with TRBD1 matching over 8 bases. The V gene end was trimmed by 4 bases and the J gene end by 0 bases; junction bases not matched to a gene: 5. The CDR3 runs to 16 residues. CDR1 and CDR2 (germline): SEHNR, FQNEAQ (reference sequence). In nucleotides, the CDR3 is TGTGCCAGCAGCTCCTACAGGGGGACCTCCTACAATGAGCAGTTCTTC. Its translation is CASSSYRGTSYNEQFF. Supplemented by reference TRBV7-9 and TRBJ2-1, the full variable domain reads DTGVSQNPRHKITKRGQNVTFRCDPISEHNRLYWYRQTLGQGPEFLTYFQNEAQLEKSRLLSDRFSAERPKGSFSTLEIQRTEQGDSAMYLCASSSYRGTSYNEQFFGPGTRLTVL.

The V and J genes are TRBV4-3 and TRBJ2-3; 8 positions match TRBD2. Germline CDR1 reads LGHNA; CDR2 reads YSLEER. The CDR3 is made up of 16 amino acids. The J segment lost 4 bases and the V segment lost 1 base, leaving 7 bases of the junction unmatched. The CDR3 sequence is CASSQVSGEVADTQYF. CDR3 nucleotides: TGCGCCAGCAGCCAAGTTAGCGGGGAGGTGGCAGATACGCAGTATTTT.